These 19 T cell receptor beta chains were all obtained from the same sample, sequenced in a study of OX40 agonist ivuxolimab in advanced cancers. The protocol was immunoSEQ multiplex PCR, while the TCRdb copy is restricted to in-frame clones and leaves out a portion. The top ten hold 0.78% of the sample, which has 70,000 or so clones, about 90% seen once. Specimen: CD4+ or CD8+ T cells sorted from blood, collected in a trial of the OX40 agonist ivuxolimab. Receptors were obtained from an adult with an advanced solid tumor such as melanoma, head and neck, liver or kidney cancer.

V and J are TRBV5-1 and TRBJ1-3; maybe TRBD1 (5 bases). The CDR3 covers 15 residues. Germline CDR1 SGHRS, CDR2 YFSETQ. V dropped 0 bases and J dropped 2 bases, with 9 bases sitting between them. DNA for the CDR3: TGCGCCAGCAGCTTGGACGGGGGGGCTGGAAACACCATATATTTT. This encodes CASSLDGGAGNTIYF.

This sequence joins TRBV7-3 and TRBJ2-1, with 7 positions matching TRBD1. V shed 5 bases, J shed 0 bases, and the junction held 10 bases outside the gene matches. The V gene's germline CDR1 is SGHTA and CDR2 FQGTGA. This CDR3 region has 17 residues. The CDR3 coding sequence is TGTGCCAGCAGCACCACCGGGACAGCGAGCTCCTACAATGAGCAGTTCTTC. It translates to CASSTTGTASSYNEQFF. Filled out from reference TRBV7-3 and TRBJ2-1, the complete variable domain reads GAGVSQTPSNKVTEKGKYVELRCDPISGHTALYWYRQSLGQGPEFLIYFQGTGAADDSGLPNDRFFAVRPEGSVSTLKIQRTERGDSAVYLCASSTTGTASSYNEQFFGPGTRLTVL.

V is TRBV6-6 and J is TRBJ1-5; D is unresolved. The length of the CDR3 is 13 residues. Germline loops: CDR1 MNHNY, CDR2 SVGAGI (reference sequence). V shed 4 bases and J shed 5 bases, with 9 bases lying between them. Written as DNA, the CDR3 is TGTGCCAGCAGTTCGGGCCAGGATCAGCCCCAGCATTTT. As protein: CASSSGQDQPQHF.

The rearrangement links TRBV6-4 to TRBJ2-5, with TRBD1 identical over 10 bases. Germline CDR1 MRHNA, CDR2 SNTAGT. The CDR3 spans 20 residues. Trimming removed 7 bases from V and 2 bases from J; junction bases left unmatched: 22. The CDR3: CASKRLDRGKAENPQETQYF. In DNA, the CDR3 is TGTGCCAGCAAAAGACTGGACAGGGGGAAAGCCGAGAATCCTCAAGAGACCCAGTACTTC.

The rearrangement uses TRBV10-3 and TRBJ1-2; D is unresolved. There are 14 residues in the CDR3. V lost 0 bases, J lost 2 bases, and 7 bases lay in between. CDR1 is ENHRY and CDR2 is SYGVKD in the germline V gene. The CDR3 region has the DNA TGTGCCATCAGTGAGTCAAGTGAGAACTATGGCTACACCTTC. It encodes CAISESSENYGYTF.

The chain joins TRBV7-3 to TRBJ2-1, with 7 bases fitting TRBD1. The CDR3 consists of 17 residues. Per the germline V gene, CDR1 is SGHTA and CDR2 is FQGTGA. The J segment lost 5 bases and the V segment lost 5 bases, leaving 15 bases of the junction unmatched. This chain's CDR3 is CASSPHPTGSGNNEQFF. CDR3 coding DNA: TGTGCCAGCAGCCCCCACCCGACAGGGAGTGGGAACAATGAGCAGTTCTTC.

The rearrangement uses TRBV14 and TRBJ2-7; 8 bases line up with TRBD1. Per the germline V gene, CDR1 is SGHDN and CDR2 is FVKESK. The CDR3 extends over 16 amino acids. J was trimmed by 7 bases and V by 5 bases; bases with no gene match: 16. The CDR3 DNA is TGTGCCAGCAGCTCGCGTCTTGGGACAGGATCCCCGGAGCAGTACTTC. It translates to CASSSRLGTGSPEQYF.

The chain is built from TRBV6-1 and TRBJ1-5; 7 positions match TRBD1. The CDR3 extends over 13 amino acids. The V segment lost 3 bases and the J segment 7 bases; nucleotides outside the gene matches: 3. Germline CDR1 MNHNS, CDR2 SASEGT. This chain's CDR3 is CASSDTGQQPQHF. In DNA, the CDR3 is TGTGCCAGCAGTGATACGGGACAGCAGCCCCAGCATTTT.

This chain uses TRBV9 with TRBJ2-1; TRBD2 might be the D (5 bases). The length of the CDR3 is 15 residues. Germline V CDR1 and CDR2: SGDLS, YYNGEE. V was shortened by 4 bases and J by 0 bases, with 11 bases between the two germline ends. CDR3 in DNA: TGTGCCAGCAGCCCCGGGGTAAGCTCCTACAATGAGCAGTTCTTC. This codes for CASSPGVSSYNEQFF.

This clone showed up just once. The chain recombines TRBV7-9 with TRBJ2-5; a weak D match, TRBD1 (5 bases). CDR3 length equals 15 residues. V lost 1 base and J lost 0, with 9 bases in between. CDR1 and CDR2 from the germline V gene are SEHNR and FQNEAQ (reference sequence). CDR3 nucleotide sequence: TGTGCCAGCAGCTTAGAGGGGAATAACCAAGAGACCCAGTACTTC. Protein: CASSLEGNNQETQYF.

This chain links TRBV19 with TRBJ2-5; tentative D call: TRBD2 (6 bases). Per germline, CDR1 LNHDA and CDR2 SQIVND (reference sequence). V was clipped by 6 bases and J by 2 bases, with 10 bases between them. The CDR3 runs to 13 residues. The CDR3: CASSTAGQETQYF. The CDR3 nucleotides are TGTGCCAGTAGCACCGCGGGACAAGAGACCCAGTACTTC.

The chain uses TRBV7-9 and TRBJ1-4; D uncertain. V lost 2 bases and J lost 4, with 2 bases in between. Germline CDR1 is SEHNR and CDR2 is FQNEAQ (reference sequence). The length of the CDR3 is 12 residues. The CDR3 reads CASSLSNEKLFF. The CDR3 DNA reads TGTGCCAGCAGCTTAAGTAATGAAAAACTGTTTTTT.

The chain uses TRBV5-1 and TRBJ2-5; 7 bases align to TRBD2. This CDR3 contains 15 residues. Germline V CDR1 and CDR2: SGHRS, YFSETQ. The trim removed 4 bases at V and 5 bases at J, leaving 11 bases unmatched. As DNA, the CDR3 is TGCGCCAGCAGCCCGACCGGGACTATTCAGGAGACCCAGTACTTC. As protein: CASSPTGTIQETQYF.

The chain is built from TRBV28 and TRBJ1-1; maybe TRBD1 (5 bases). V lost 5 bases to trimming and J lost 3 bases, with 10 bases between them. The CDR3 is 13 residues long. Germline-derived CDR1 and CDR2 are MDHEN and SYDVKM. The CDR3 reads CASSGLGDTEAFF. The DNA for the CDR3 is TGTGCCAGCAGTGGCCTGGGGGACACTGAAGCTTTCTTT.

The V and J genes are TRBV14 and TRBJ2-5, with D uncertain. Per germline, CDR1 SGHDN and CDR2 FVKESK. The CDR3 length is 16 residues. V shed 0 bases and J shed 5 bases, with 16 bases lying between them. The CDR3 DNA is TGTGCCAGCAGCCAAGATATCCTCCAAGGTTGGGAGACCCAGTACTTC. This translates into CASSQDILQGWETQYF.

The CDR3, as DNA: TGTGCCAGCAGCCACACTCAGGGGAGTGAAGCTTTCTTT. Encoded protein: CASSHTQGSEAFF. This chain uses TRBV5-6 with TRBJ1-1; a weak D match, TRBD1 (6 bases). Germline values: CDR1 SGHDT, CDR2 YYEEEE. The CDR3 sequence is 13 residues long. V lost 4 bases and J lost 7, with 14 bases in between.

The chain combines TRBV9 with TRBJ2-7; 8 bases agree with TRBD1. Germline lookup yields CDR1 SGDLS and CDR2 YYNGEE. The CDR3 contains 15 residues. The V gene end was trimmed by 4 bases and the J gene end by 3 bases; junction bases not matched to a gene: 9. CDR3 in DNA: TGTGCCAGCAGCCCAAAAGCACAGGGGGGCTACGAGCAGTACTTC. It is translated as CASSPKAQGGYEQYF.

This rearrangement joins TRBV28 to TRBJ2-4; no reliable D call. The germline gives CDR1 MDHEN, CDR2 SYDVKM. Trimming cost V 2 bases and J 8 bases, with 13 bases left between them. This CDR3 has 14 amino acids. Here the CDR3 reads CASSLNQQSHIQYF. Here the CDR3 DNA reads TGTGCCAGCAGTTTAAATCAGCAGAGCCACATTCAGTACTTC.

The V call is TRBV11-2, the J call TRBJ1-1; D is undetermined. In germline, CDR1 is SGHAT, CDR2 FQNNGV. The CDR3 is 13 amino acids. V lost 6 bases, J lost 3 bases, and 11 bases lay in between. CDR3 residues: CASSREEDTEAFF. The CDR3 DNA reads TGTGCCAGCAGTCGAGAAGAGGACACTGAAGCTTTCTTT. The full variable domain, in which reference TRBV11-2 and TRBJ1-1 provide the parts outside the CDR3, is EAGVAQSPRYKIIEKRQSVAFWCNPISGHATLYWYQQILGQGPKLLIQFQNNGVVDDSQLPKDRFSAERLKGVDSTLKIQPAKLEDSAVYLCASSREEDTEAFFGQGTRLTVV.